This TCR beta chain was documented in a study of T cell clones after liver transplantation. Germline loops: CDR1 MNHEY, CDR2 SMNVEV (reference sequence). Germline trimming cut 5 bases from V and 3 bases from J; bases unmatched to any gene: 7. There are 15 residues in the CDR3. Clones were sequenced by immunoSEQ multiplex PCR, and TCRdb holds only the in-frame ones, with some missing. The sample holds some 120,000 clones; roughly nine tenths are singletons and the top ten take about 0.8%. This TCR derives from a human patient who received a liver transplant. Some T cells may be the graft donor's. The sample was CD4+ T cells from blood, taken 12 months after liver transplant. The chain is built from TRBV27 and TRBJ2-7; TRBD1 matches 10 bases. The DNA of the CDR3 is TGTGCCAGCAGTCTAGTTGGACAGGGGGGCTACGAGCAGTACTTC. Translated: CASSLVGQGGYEQYF.